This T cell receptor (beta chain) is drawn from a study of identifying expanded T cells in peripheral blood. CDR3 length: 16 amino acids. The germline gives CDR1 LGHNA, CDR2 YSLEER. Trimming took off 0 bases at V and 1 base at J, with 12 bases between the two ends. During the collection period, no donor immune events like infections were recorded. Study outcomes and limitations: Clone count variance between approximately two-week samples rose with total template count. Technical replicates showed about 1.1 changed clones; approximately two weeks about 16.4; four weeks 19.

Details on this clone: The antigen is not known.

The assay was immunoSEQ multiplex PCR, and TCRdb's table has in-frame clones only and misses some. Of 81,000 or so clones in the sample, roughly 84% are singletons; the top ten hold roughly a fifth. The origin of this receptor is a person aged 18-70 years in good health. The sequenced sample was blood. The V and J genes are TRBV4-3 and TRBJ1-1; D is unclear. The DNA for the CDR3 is TGCGCCAGCAGCCAAGACCAATTTGGACGGAACACTGAAGCTTTCTTT. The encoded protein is CASSQDQFGRNTEAFF.